This is a list of T cell receptor beta chains from one sample in a study of blood T cell repertoires in COVID-19. Sequencing was performed with immunoSEQ multiplex PCR; in TCRdb, only in-frame clones are kept and a portion is missing. Here the sample spans more than 150,000 clones, 85% to 90% being singletons. Input material: peripheral blood. The receptors were sampled from a man aged 70 or older with active or convalescent COVID-19. Both conserved end residues are part of each CDR3. Each record gives: clone size, V gene, D gene, J gene, CDR3 DNA, CDR3 protein. The D gene is left open where the match is weak. Rows give clone size only sometimes, using once, few, many, or a class for an expanded clone.

-	TRBV6-6	-	TRBJ1-1	TGTGCCAGCAGTTATCGGAACACTGAAGCTTTCTTT	CASSYRNTEAFF
-	TRBV19	TRBD1	TRBJ1-6	TGTGCCAGTAGTCCGGGGACAGGGAATAATTCACCCCTCCACTTT	CASSPGTGNNSPLHF
once	TRBV25-1	-	TRBJ1-3	TGTGCCAGCAGTGAAGCCGGGACAACGGGAAACACCATATATTTT	CASSEAGTTGNTIYF
-	TRBV6-2/TRBV6-3	TRBD2	TRBJ2-5	TGTGCCAGCAGCCCTAGCGGGGATCGGGGGAAGACCCAGTACTTC	CASSPSGDRGKTQYF
-	TRBV6-2/TRBV6-3	TRBD2	TRBJ2-1	TGTGCCAGCAGTTACACTAGCGGGGTGTACAATGAGCAGTTCTTC	CASSYTSGVYNEQFF
-	TRBV19	TRBD1	TRBJ2-1	TGTGCCAGTAGTGTCGGACAGGGGGGAAGCAATGAGCAGTTCTTC	CASSVGQGGSNEQFF
-	TRBV5-1	TRBD1	TRBJ2-1	TGCGCCAGCAGCGGGGGGACAGGCGGTCGGAACAATGAGCAGTTCTTC	CASSGGTGGRNNEQFF
-	TRBV9	-	TRBJ2-1	TGTGCCAGCAGCGTGGGCCCCAGCACCTACAATGAGCAGTTCTTC	CASSVGPSTYNEQFF
-	TRBV2	-	TRBJ2-7	TGTGCCAGCAGCGTCGGCCACTATAGCTCCTACGAGCAGTACTTC	CASSVGHYSSYEQYF
-	TRBV7-2	-	TRBJ1-1	TGTGCCAGCAGCTTAGCTCCAGGAGGACAGTACACTGAAGCTTTCTTT	CASSLAPGGQYTEAFF
-	TRBV9	-	TRBJ1-1	TGTGCCAGCAGCGCGGGGCCAGGGGATGCCACTGAAGCTTTCTTT	CASSAGPGDATEAFF
-	TRBV5-8	-	TRBJ1-1	TGTGCCAGCAGCTTGGGGACACCTCCCATCAGAGTGAACACTGAAGCTTTCTTT	CASSLGTPPIRVNTEAFF
-	TRBV19	TRBD2	TRBJ2-1	TGTGCCAGTAGATACAGACTAGCGGGAGGGCCGGAAGAGCAGTTCTTC	CASRYRLAGGPEEQFF
-	TRBV7-2	TRBD1	TRBJ1-4	TGTGCTAGAGGACAGGGGGCTTTTACAGCTAATGAAAAACTGTTTTTT	CARGQGAFTANEKLFF
once	TRBV5-1	-	TRBJ1-1	TGCGCCAGCAGCTTGGGGGTGGGGGCGAGGACTGAAGCTTTCTTT	CASSLGVGARTEAFF
-	TRBV30	-	TRBJ2-1	TGTGCCTGGAGTGGTCGTGGGAGAGGGACCTACAATGAGCAGTTCTTC	CAWSGRGRGTYNEQFF
-	TRBV30	TRBD1	TRBJ1-2	TGTGCCTGGAGTGGTCGGACAGGGCGATACTATGGCTACACCTTC	CAWSGRTGRYYGYTF
-	TRBV5-1	-	TRBJ1-5	TGCGCCAGCAGCTTCCAGGGGAATCAGCCCCAGCATTTT	CASSFQGNQPQHF
once	TRBV27	TRBD1	TRBJ1-6	TGTGCCAGCAGTATCCTTCAGGGGGCAAGGGGTAATTCACCCCTCCACTTT	CASSILQGARGNSPLHF
-	TRBV15	-	TRBJ2-5	TGTGCCACCAGCAGAGGGGACAACACTCAAGAGACCCAGTACTTC	CATSRGDNTQETQYF
-	TRBV18	-	TRBJ2-1	TGTGCCAGCTCACCGCCCTCCAGACAGCAGCCTGAGCAGTTCTTC	CASSPPSRQQPEQFF
-	TRBV30	TRBD1	TRBJ1-2	TGTGCCTGGGGGAAGACAGGGTTTGCCTACACCTTC	CAWGKTGFAYTF
-	TRBV15	-	TRBJ2-1	TGTGCCACCAGCAAGACCAGGGGCTTGTACAATGAGCAGTTCTTC	CATSKTRGLYNEQFF
-	TRBV2	-	TRBJ1-2	TGTGCCAGCCGTAGTGAGGGACTGGAGGGCTACACCTTC	CASRSEGLEGYTF
-	TRBV7-3	-	TRBJ1-5	TGTGCCAGCAGCTTAAGACAGAATCAGCCCCAGCATTTT	CASSLRQNQPQHF
-	TRBV15	-	TRBJ1-1	TGTGCCACCAGCAGGGGCTTAGGAAACACTGAAGCTTTCTTT	CATSRGLGNTEAFF
once	TRBV9	-	TRBJ1-1	TGTGCCAGCAGCGCCCTGACAGGTCGTCAAGCTTTCTTT	CASSALTGRQAFF
-	TRBV7-9	TRBD1	TRBJ1-2	TGTGCCAGCAGCTTCGGGACAGCTTATGGCTACACCTTC	CASSFGTAYGYTF
-	TRBV7-2	-	TRBJ2-7	TGTGCCAGCAGCCCCCAGACAGTTCTCCGCTCCTACGAGCAGTACTTC	CASSPQTVLRSYEQYF
few	TRBV4-1	-	TRBJ1-3	TGCGCCAGCAGCCAACCTCGACAGAGCTCTGGAAACACCATATATTTT	CASSQPRQSSGNTIYF
-	TRBV11-2	-	TRBJ1-5	TGTGCCAGCAGCTTGACTCGCCAGAGCAATCAGCCCCAGCATTTT	CASSLTRQSNQPQHF
-	TRBV7-2	-	TRBJ2-7	TGTGCCAGCAGCTTCGGGACAAATACCTACGAGCAGTACTTC	CASSFGTNTYEQYF
-	TRBV7-3	-	TRBJ2-7	TGTGCCAGCAGCTTCGGGGTTGCCTACGAGCAGTACTTC	CASSFGVAYEQYF
-	TRBV27	-	TRBJ1-2	TGTGCCAGCAGCCTTACCGGGACTGCTAACTATGGCTACACCTTC	CASSLTGTANYGYTF
-	TRBV10-3	-	TRBJ1-3	TGTGCCATCACCTCTGCCAAGAGCTCTGGAAACACCATATATTTT	CAITSAKSSGNTIYF
-	TRBV11-3	-	TRBJ2-5	TGTGCCAGCAGCAAAGGCGGACAGAAAGAGACCCAGTACTTC	CASSKGGQKETQYF
-	TRBV5-5	-	TRBJ1-5	TGTGCCAGCAGCTTGGCCGGGGTGGGGAGCAATCAGCCCCAGCATTTT	CASSLAGVGSNQPQHF
once	TRBV28	-	TRBJ1-2	TGTGCCAGCAGCCCAAGGAATGCGGATAACTATGGCTACACCTTC	CASSPRNADNYGYTF
few	TRBV27	-	TRBJ1-5	TGTGCCAGCAGCCCTGCGACAGGAAGGCAGCCCCAGCATTTT	CASSPATGRQPQHF
-	TRBV15	-	TRBJ2-7	TGTGCCACCAGCAGGATCGGGTCCTACTACGAGCAGTACTTC	CATSRIGSYYEQYF
few	TRBV6-2/TRBV6-3	-	TRBJ2-4	TGTGCCAGCAGTTTCTCTAGCATTCAGTACTTC	CASSFSSIQYF
-	TRBV5-4	TRBD1	TRBJ2-3	TGTGCCAGCAGCTTGGGGACAGGGGAAGATACGCAGTATTTT	CASSLGTGEDTQYF
-	TRBV4-3	-	TRBJ2-2	TGCGCCAGCAGCCAAGAGCTGCAGCGGAAGATAAACACCGGGGAGCTGTTTTTT	CASSQELQRKINTGELFF
-	TRBV7-9	-	TRBJ2-1	TGTGCCAGCAGCATAACTGCATACAATGAGCAGTTCTTC	CASSITAYNEQFF
-	TRBV14	-	TRBJ1-2	TGTGCCAGCAGCCACTTACAAGGAACTAGTTCGGTTGGGTATGGCTACACCTTC	CASSHLQGTSSVGYGYTF